Shown below are 27 T cell receptor beta chains from a single sample sequenced in a study of graft-versus-host responses after intestinal transplantation. Some clones are missing from TCRdb's copy, which holds only in-frame ones; the method was immunoSEQ multiplex PCR. The sample carries tens of thousands of clones, about 91% recorded once. These receptors' targets are unknown. The sample consisted of unstimulated CD8+ T cells sorted from spleen or lymph node cells, taken before intestinal transplant. These receptors all stem from a human donor who received an intestinal transplant.

V is TRBV6-1 and J is TRBJ2-3; 12 nucleotides agree with TRBD2. Germline loops: CDR1 MNHNS, CDR2 SASEGT. The CDR3 is made up of 16 amino acids. V lost 3 bases and J lost 6; bases outside the gene matches: 7. CDR3 in amino acids: CASSDWLAGGRDTQYF. The CDR3 DNA is TGTGCCAGCAGTGACTGGCTAGCGGGAGGGCGGGATACGCAGTATTTT.

The chain recombines TRBV28 with TRBJ2-7; 9 positions agree with TRBD1. The CDR3 has 15 residues. Trimming removed 5 bases from V and 0 bases from J; junction bases left unmatched: 5. Germline V gene lookup returns CDR1 MDHEN and CDR2 SYDVKM. The CDR3 coding sequence is TGTGCCAGCAGTACCGGGACAGGGTTCTCCTACGAGCAGTACTTC. Protein product: CASSTGTGFSYEQYF.

The CDR3 is CATSSAQGPYGYTF. The CDR3, as DNA: TGTGCCACCAGCAGTGCTCAGGGGCCCTATGGCTACACCTTC. The V gene is TRBV15, the J gene TRBJ1-2; a weak D match, TRBD1 (6 bases). The CDR3 sequence is 14 residues long. Trimming pared 3 bases from V and 4 bases from J, leaving 12 bases between. CDR1 is LNHNV, CDR2 YYDKDF, per germline (reference sequence).

The rearrangement uses TRBV4-1 and TRBJ1-5, with 10 positions matching TRBD1. V was clipped by 1 base and J by 7 bases; unmatched bases: 7. This CDR3 has 16 residues. Germline CDR1 MGHRA, CDR2 YSYEKL. DNA of the CDR3: TGCGCCAGCAGCCAAGTGGGACAGGGGATAGGCCAGCCCCAGCATTTT. Its protein is CASSQVGQGIGQPQHF.

This sequence joins TRBV13 and TRBJ2-5, with a weak D call TRBD2 (5 bases). The CDR3 has 13 residues. Trimming shortened V by 0 bases and J by 3 bases, and 5 bases separated the two germline ends. CDR1 and CDR2 from the germline V gene are PRHDT and FYEKMQ (reference sequence). CDR3 loop: CASSLGAEETQYF. The DNA for the CDR3 is TGTGCCAGCAGCTTAGGAGCGGAAGAGACCCAGTACTTC.

The V and J genes are TRBV27 and TRBJ1-3, with 10 bases that match TRBD1. This CDR3 has 15 residues. V shed 2 bases and J 4 bases; nucleotides not matched to a gene: 2. The germline V gene has CDR1 MNHEY and CDR2 SMNVEV (reference sequence). In DNA, the CDR3 is TGTGCCAGCAGTTTAGACAGGGGGCCAGGAAACACCATATATTTT. This codes for CASSLDRGPGNTIYF.

V and J are TRBV5-1 and TRBJ2-7; TRBD1 matches 10 bases. The V gene's germline CDR1 is SGHRS and CDR2 YFSETQ. The trim removed 2 bases at V and 2 bases at J, leaving 4 bases unmatched. CDR3 length: 15 amino acids. The DNA of the CDR3 is TGCGCCAGCAGCTTTAGGACAGGGGGTGCCTACGAGCAGTACTTC. Encoded protein: CASSFRTGGAYEQYF.

This clone was picked up a small number of times. The rearrangement joins TRBV5-6 to TRBJ1-2, with TRBD1 matching 8 bases. The V and J ends lost 0 bases and 6 bases, in that order; junction bases with no gene match: 4. The CDR3 spans 14 residues. Germline V CDR1 and CDR2: SGHDT, YYEEEE. The CDR3 DNA reads as TGTGCCAGCAGCTTGGCCCAGGGGGCGGATGGCTACACCTTC. Protein sequence: CASSLAQGADGYTF.

The chain links TRBV4-3 to TRBJ2-1; D is uncertain. Germline-derived CDR1 and CDR2 are LGHNA and YSLEER. V was shortened by 0 bases and J by 8 bases, with 14 bases between the two germline ends. The CDR3 sequence is 15 residues long. CDR3 coding DNA: TGCGCCAGCAGCCAAGATCGGTCAGGTAAAGATGAGCAGTTCTTC. Translating it yields CASSQDRSGKDEQFF.

This chain joins TRBV9 and TRBJ1-2, with 8 bases lining up with TRBD1. CDR3 size: 12 residues. Germline V gene data show CDR1 as SGDLS and CDR2 as YYNGEE. With V trimmed by 3 bases and J by 9 bases, 4 bases remained unmatched. Here the CDR3 DNA reads TGTGCCAGCAGCGGGACAGGGAACAGCTACACCTTC. This encodes CASSGTGNSYTF.

The chain is built from TRBV27 and TRBJ2-1; 8 nucleotides align to TRBD2. Germline V gene data show CDR1 as MNHEY and CDR2 as SMNVEV (reference sequence). The CDR3 has 18 amino acids. The J segment lost 10 bases and the V segment lost 2 bases, leaving 19 bases of the junction unmatched. The CDR3 nucleotides are TGTGCCAGCAGTTTAGCCCCCTCGACTAGCGAGAGTGGTCAGGAGCAGTTCTTC. Encoded protein: CASSLAPSTSESGQEQFF.

The rearrangement links TRBV7-2 to TRBJ2-7; TRBD1 matches 12 bases. The CDR3 totals 14 residues. The germline V gene has CDR1 SGHTA and CDR2 FQGNSA. V dropped 3 bases and J dropped 4; count of bases not matched to a gene: 1. The CDR3 sequence: CASSLGQGAYEQYF. The CDR3 region has the DNA TGTGCCAGCAGCTTGGGACAGGGGGCGTACGAGCAGTACTTC.

The chain joins TRBV9 to TRBJ2-1, with 10 bases aligning to TRBD2. The CDR3 has 15 residues. Unmatched junction bases numbered 5, after V lost 1 base and J lost 7 bases. From germline, CDR1 is SGDLS and CDR2 YYNGEE. The CDR3 loop is CASSVTGLAQNEQFF. Written as DNA, the CDR3 is TGTGCCAGCAGCGTAACGGGACTAGCGCAGAATGAGCAGTTCTTC.

The chain has TRBV9 and TRBJ2-7; the D gene is possibly TRBD2 (6 bases). The CDR3 totals 16 residues. CDR1 and CDR2 from the germline V gene are SGDLS and YYNGEE. V was trimmed by 0 bases and J by 5 bases, leaving 18 bases between them. CDR3 protein: CASSVEALGGWNEQYF. The DNA for the CDR3 is TGTGCCAGCAGCGTAGAGGCCCTTGGGGGGTGGAACGAGCAGTACTTC.

The chain recombines TRBV4-3 with TRBJ2-1; TRBD2 matches at 14 bases. Per the germline V gene, CDR1 is LGHNA and CDR2 is YSLEER. The CDR3 length is 17 residues. J lost 5 bases, V lost 4 bases, and 7 bases had no gene match. The CDR3: CASSPWTSGGPNNEQFF. CDR3 bases: TGCGCCAGCAGCCCGTGGACTAGCGGGGGGCCGAACAATGAGCAGTTCTTC.

The chain uses TRBV2 and TRBJ2-7; TRBD1 agrees at 9 bases. V was clipped by 3 bases and J by 5 bases; unmatched bases: 5. This CDR3 has 14 residues. Germline CDR1 and CDR2: SNHLY and FYNNEI. As DNA, the CDR3 is TGTGCCAGCAGTGAGGGACAGGGTGGCCACGAGCAGTACTTC. Amino acid sequence: CASSEGQGGHEQYF.

This clone has just one count. The gene calls are TRBV6-1 and TRBJ2-7; TRBD1 matches at 8 bases. After removal of 3 bases from V and 0 bases from J, the junction contained 4 bases not matched to a gene. In germline, CDR1 is MNHNS, CDR2 SASEGT. The CDR3 spans 15 residues. The CDR3 DNA is TGTGCCAGCAGTGATAGGGACAGGAGCTCCTACGAGCAGTACTTC. Residues: CASSDRDRSSYEQYF.

The chain carries TRBV18 and TRBJ2-7; possibly TRBD1 for D (6 bases). The CDR3 covers 14 residues. V was trimmed by 2 bases and J by 5 bases, leaving 13 bases between them. The germline CDR1 and CDR2 sequences are KGHSH and LQKENI. The CDR3 DNA follows: TGTGCCAGCTCACCAACAGGGCCCCCAGACGAGCAGTACTTC. Its protein is CASSPTGPPDEQYF.

The chain is built from TRBV6-5 and TRBJ2-3; tentative D call: TRBD1 (5 bases). The germline V gene has CDR1 MNHEY and CDR2 SVGAGI. CDR3 length: 13 amino acids. Trimming took 8 bases from V and 2 from J, leaving 11 bases between them. This CDR3 reads CASGDRATDTQYF. CDR3 bases: TGTGCCAGCGGAGACAGAGCCACAGATACGCAGTATTTT.

The V gene is TRBV2, the J gene TRBJ2-3; 8 positions agree with TRBD2. CDR3 length: 16 amino acids. J lost 0 bases, V lost 2 bases, and 4 bases had no gene match. CDR1 SNHLY and CDR2 FYNNEI come from the germline V gene. The DNA for the CDR3 is TGTGCCAGCAGTGAACCTCTAGCGGGTAGCACAGATACGCAGTATTTT. Its translation is CASSEPLAGSTDTQYF.

This clone was found once. The chain has TRBV2 and TRBJ2-4; TRBD1 matches 10 bases. With V trimmed by 7 bases and J by 5 bases, 5 bases remained unmatched. The CDR3 is made up of 14 amino acids. Germline V CDR1 and CDR2: SNHLY, FYNNEI. The chain's CDR3 is CASKLGTGENIQYF. CDR3 bases: TGTGCCAGCAAGTTAGGGACAGGGGAAAACATTCAGTACTTC.

The V and J genes are TRBV4-3 and TRBJ2-7, with D maybe TRBD2 (6 bases). Trimming took 3 bases from V and 7 from J, leaving 13 bases between them. CDR3 length: 13 amino acids. Looked up from germline, CDR1 is LGHNA and CDR2 is YSLEER. The DNA for the CDR3 is TGCGCCAGCAGCCACGTACGAGGGAGGGAGCAGTACTTC. Amino acid sequence: CASSHVRGREQYF.

CDR3 in amino acids: CASSLLGGYNEQFF. Here the CDR3 DNA reads TGTGCCAGCAGCCTTTTAGGAGGCTACAATGAGCAGTTCTTC. The V and J genes are TRBV7-3 and TRBJ2-1; possible D gene TRBD2, 5 bases. The germline CDR1 and CDR2 sequences are SGHTA and FQGTGA. V was cut by 5 bases and J by 3 bases, with 11 bases left in between. The CDR3 spans 14 residues.

The chain links TRBV28 to TRBJ2-7; maybe TRBD1 (6 bases). V lost 4 bases and J 1 base, leaving 8 bases between the germline ends. Germline V gene data show CDR1 as MDHEN and CDR2 as SYDVKM. CDR3 length: 13 residues. The CDR3 spells CASSYDRSYEQYF. CDR3 nucleotides: TGTGCCAGCAGTTACGACAGGTCCTACGAGCAGTACTTC. The whole variable domain, filled in from reference TRBV28 and TRBJ2-7, reads DVKVTQSSRYLVKRTGEKVFLECVQDMDHENMFWYRQDPGLGLRLIYFSYDVKMKEKGDIPEGYSVSREKKERFSLILESASTNQTSMYLCASSYDRSYEQYFGPGTRLTVT.

The V call is TRBV6-5, the J call TRBJ2-7; 7 nucleotides line up with TRBD2. This CDR3 comprises 13 residues. Per germline, CDR1 MNHEY and CDR2 SVGAGI. J gave up 0 bases and V 6 bases, and 2 bases lay outside the gene matches. The CDR3 DNA follows: TGTGCCAGCAGCCGCGGGAGCTCCTACGAGCAGTACTTC. Its translation is CASSRGSSYEQYF.

The rearrangement links TRBV7-8 to TRBJ1-3; D is unclear. Per germline, CDR1 SGHVS and CDR2 FQNEAQ. Trimming left V 2 bases short and J 0 bases short, with 11 bases between. The CDR3 contains 16 residues. CDR3 loop: CASSLWYRDSGNTIYF. CDR3 nucleotides: TGTGCCAGCAGCTTATGGTACCGAGACTCTGGAAACACCATATATTTT.

This clone was recorded once. The chain recombines TRBV19 with TRBJ1-3; a weak D match, TRBD1 (5 bases). The germline V gene encodes CDR1 LNHDA and CDR2 SQIVND (reference sequence). V was clipped by 3 bases and J by 2 bases, with 11 bases between them. CDR3 length equals 15 residues. CDR3 sequence reads: CASSISWGAGNTIYF. For the CDR3, the DNA is TGTGCCAGTAGTATCTCGTGGGGGGCTGGAAACACCATATATTTT.